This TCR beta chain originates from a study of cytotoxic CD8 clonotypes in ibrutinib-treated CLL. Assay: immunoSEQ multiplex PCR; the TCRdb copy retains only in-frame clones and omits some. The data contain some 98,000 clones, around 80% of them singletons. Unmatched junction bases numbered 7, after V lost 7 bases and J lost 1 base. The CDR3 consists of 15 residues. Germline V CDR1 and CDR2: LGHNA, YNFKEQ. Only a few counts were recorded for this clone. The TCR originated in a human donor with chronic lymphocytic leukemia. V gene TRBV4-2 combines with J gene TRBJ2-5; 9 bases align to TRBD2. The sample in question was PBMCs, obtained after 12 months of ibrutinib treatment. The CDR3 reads CASNILAGAQETQYF. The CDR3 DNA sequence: TGTGCCAGCAACATTTTAGCGGGGGCCCAAGAGACCCAGTACTTC.